This is a list of T cell receptor beta chains from one sample in a study of T cell responses to AZD1222 COVID-19 vaccine. Repertoires were generated with immunoSEQ multiplex PCR, while TCRdb's copy carries only in-frame clones and drops some. Of roughly 180,000 clones listed, about nine tenths are singletons. The material sequenced was peripheral blood, taken 28 days after the second AZD1222 dose. The origin of the receptors is an adult who received the AZD1222 COVID-19 vaccine. Both conserved end residues are part of each CDR3. Each record gives: V gene, D gene, J gene, clone size, CDR3 DNA, CDR3 protein. A D gene is named only where the DNA matches it firmly. Not all rows give a size; the values are once, few, many and, for expanded clones, a class.

v_call: TRBV7-9; d_call: NA; j_call: TRBJ1-2; clone_size: NA; cdr3_nt: TGTGCCAGCAGCCAATCCCGGGGGTACTATGGCTACACCTTC; cdr3_aa: CASSQSRGYYGYTF
v_call: TRBV7-2; d_call: NA; j_call: TRBJ1-2; clone_size: NA; cdr3_nt: TGTGCCAGCAGCTTAGGAGGCGGGGCAGGGAACTATGGCTACACCTTC; cdr3_aa: CASSLGGGAGNYGYTF
v_call: TRBV6-1; d_call: NA; j_call: TRBJ1-5; clone_size: NA; cdr3_nt: TGTGCCAGCAGTGAAGCGAATCAGGGATTCAATCAGCCCCAGCATTTT; cdr3_aa: CASSEANQGFNQPQHF
v_call: TRBV2; d_call: NA; j_call: TRBJ2-2; clone_size: NA; cdr3_nt: TGTGCCAGCAGTGATCGCTCCGCGAACACCGGGGAGCTGTTTTTT; cdr3_aa: CASSDRSANTGELFF
v_call: TRBV14; d_call: NA; j_call: TRBJ1-2; clone_size: once; cdr3_nt: TGTGCCAGCAGCCAAGCTACCGACAGGCACTATGGCTACACCTTC; cdr3_aa: CASSQATDRHYGYTF
v_call: TRBV10-3; d_call: TRBD2; j_call: TRBJ2-5; clone_size: once; cdr3_nt: TGTGCCATCAGTGAGAGACTAGCGGGGGGGATTCAGTACTTC; cdr3_aa: CAISERLAGGIQYF
v_call: TRBV18; d_call: NA; j_call: TRBJ2-5; clone_size: NA; cdr3_nt: TGTGCCAGCTCACTCCGGGACGGAAAAGAGACCCAGTACTTC; cdr3_aa: CASSLRDGKETQYF
v_call: TRBV7-9; d_call: NA; j_call: TRBJ2-2; clone_size: few; cdr3_nt: TGTGCCAGCAGCCCGGAACCCACCGGGGAGCTGTTTTTT; cdr3_aa: CASSPEPTGELFF
v_call: TRBV4-2; d_call: NA; j_call: TRBJ2-5; clone_size: few; cdr3_nt: TGTGCCAGCAGCCAAGATTTCGGTAGCGGCCAAGAGACCCAGTACTTC; cdr3_aa: CASSQDFGSGQETQYF
v_call: TRBV30; d_call: TRBD1; j_call: TRBJ1-3; clone_size: once; cdr3_nt: TGTGCCTGGAGTACCGGGACAGTGAGCTCTGGAAACACCATATATTTT; cdr3_aa: CAWSTGTVSSGNTIYF
v_call: TRBV7-9; d_call: NA; j_call: TRBJ1-2; clone_size: once; cdr3_nt: TGTGCCAGCAGCTTAGAACAGAAAGGTGGCTACACCTTC; cdr3_aa: CASSLEQKGGYTF
v_call: TRBV4-3; d_call: NA; j_call: TRBJ2-1; clone_size: NA; cdr3_nt: TGCGCCAGCAGCCAAGTTGATTCGGGGATTCAGATCTTC; cdr3_aa: CASSQVDSGIQIF
v_call: TRBV11-2; d_call: NA; j_call: TRBJ1-5; clone_size: NA; cdr3_nt: TGTGCCAGCAGCTTAAACCGGGCTGGGCCCCAGCATTTT; cdr3_aa: CASSLNRAGPQHF
v_call: TRBV14; d_call: NA; j_call: TRBJ2-1; clone_size: NA; cdr3_nt: TGTGCCAGTCAGCGGGACAGTTACTCCTACAATGAGCAGTTCTTC; cdr3_aa: CASQRDSYSYNEQFF
v_call: TRBV7-2; d_call: NA; j_call: TRBJ1-3; clone_size: NA; cdr3_nt: TGTGCCAGCAGCTTAGGGCAGGTCTCTGGAAACACCATATATTTT; cdr3_aa: CASSLGQVSGNTIYF
v_call: TRBV7-9; d_call: TRBD1; j_call: TRBJ1-1; clone_size: NA; cdr3_nt: TGTGCCAGCAGCGCACAGGGACAGCATAGACGTACGAACACTGAAGCTTTCTTT; cdr3_aa: CASSAQGQHRRTNTEAFF
v_call: TRBV10-3; d_call: NA; j_call: TRBJ1-3; clone_size: NA; cdr3_nt: TGTGCCATCAGTGACCCTACCGGGGGTGGAAACACCATATATTTT; cdr3_aa: CAISDPTGGGNTIYF